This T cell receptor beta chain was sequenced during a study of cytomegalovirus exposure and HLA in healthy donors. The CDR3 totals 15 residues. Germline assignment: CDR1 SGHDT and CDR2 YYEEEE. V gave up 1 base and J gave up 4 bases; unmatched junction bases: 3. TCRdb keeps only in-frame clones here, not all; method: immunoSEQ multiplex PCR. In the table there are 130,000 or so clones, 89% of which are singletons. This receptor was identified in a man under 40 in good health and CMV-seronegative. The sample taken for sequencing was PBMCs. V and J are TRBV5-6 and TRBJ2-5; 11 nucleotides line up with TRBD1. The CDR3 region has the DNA TGTGCCAGCAGCTTGAGGACAGGGGGCTCAGAGACCCAGTACTTC. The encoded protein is CASSLRTGGSETQYF.